This T cell receptor beta chain came from a study of PD-L1 blockade in urothelial cancer. General study results and limits: Below-median pretreatment blood TCR clonality was associated with improved progression-free and overall survival.

With V trimmed by 10 bases and J by 6 bases, 9 bases remained unmatched. The CDR3 sequence is 13 residues long. Germline V gives CDR1 MDHEN, CDR2 SYDVKM. This clone was seen only once. The antigen is undetermined. Time point in this sample: peripheral blood 6 weeks after treatment start. Locally advanced or metastatic urothelial carcinoma affected all patients. Patients each gave 1 to 8 samples, pretreatment and on-treatment. Only in-frame clones appear in the TCRdb table, and some are missing; sequencing was by immunoSEQ multiplex PCR. The repertoire holds 40,000 to 60,000 clones, with approximately 80% as singletons.

The V and J genes are TRBV28 and TRBJ2-7; 10 nucleotides align to TRBD2. The source of this sequence is a man aged 65 to 85 with urothelial cancer. Sample: PBMCs, taken around atezolizumab (anti-PD-L1) treatment. CDR3 sequence reads: CATSRLAGLEQYF. CDR3 DNA: TGTGCCACCTCCCGACTAGCGGGTCTCGAGCAGTACTTC.